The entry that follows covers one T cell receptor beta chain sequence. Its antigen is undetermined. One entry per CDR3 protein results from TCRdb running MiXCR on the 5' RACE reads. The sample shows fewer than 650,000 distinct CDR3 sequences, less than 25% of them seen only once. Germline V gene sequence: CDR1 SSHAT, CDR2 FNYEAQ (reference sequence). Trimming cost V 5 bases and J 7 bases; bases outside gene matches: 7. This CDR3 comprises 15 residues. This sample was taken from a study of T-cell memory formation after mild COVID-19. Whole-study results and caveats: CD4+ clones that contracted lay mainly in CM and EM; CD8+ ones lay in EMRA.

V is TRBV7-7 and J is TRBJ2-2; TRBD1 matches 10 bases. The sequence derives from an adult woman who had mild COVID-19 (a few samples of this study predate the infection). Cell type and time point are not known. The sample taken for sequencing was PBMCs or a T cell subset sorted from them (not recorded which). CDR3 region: CASSASDRGSGELFF. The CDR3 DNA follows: TGTGCCAGCAGCGCCTCGGACAGGGGGAGCGGGGAGCTGTTTTTT. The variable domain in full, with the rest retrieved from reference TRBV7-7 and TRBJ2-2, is GAGVSQSPRYKVTKRGQDVTLRCDPISSHATLYWYQQALGQGPEFLTYFNYEAQPDKSGLPSDRFSAERPEGSISTLTIQRTEQRDSAMYRCASSASDRGSGELFFGEGSRLTVL.